This T cell receptor (beta chain) was recorded in a study of cytomegalovirus exposure and HLA in healthy donors. The protocol was immunoSEQ multiplex PCR, while the TCRdb copy is restricted to in-frame clones and leaves out a portion. Here the sample spans about 170,000 clones, about 95% being singletons. The germline V and J ends were trimmed by 3 bases and 0 bases, with 11 bases remaining between them. Germline CDR1 and CDR2: SGHTA and FQGTGA. This CDR3 region has 15 residues. The sequence derives from a woman aged 18-35 years in good health and CMV-seronegative. Input material: PBMCs. This chain uses TRBV7-3 with TRBJ1-2; tentatively, D is TRBD1 (5 bases). The CDR3 reads CASSFEAGPNYGYTF. Here the CDR3 DNA reads TGTGCCAGCAGCTTCGAGGCAGGGCCTAACTATGGCTACACCTTC.